This TCR beta chain emerged from a study of OX40 agonist ivuxolimab in advanced cancers. Profiled with immunoSEQ multiplex PCR; TCRdb holds only in-frame clones, not every one. The data contain some 30,000 clones, roughly 83% of them singletons. The germline V gene encodes CDR1 GTSNPN and CDR2 SVGIG (reference sequence). The CDR3 extends over 12 amino acids. The V end lost 2 bases, the J end lost 6 bases, and 11 bases lay between the germline ends. This sequence was found in an adult with an advanced solid tumor such as melanoma, head and neck, liver or kidney cancer. Sample: CD4+ or CD8+ T cells sorted from blood, taken in a trial of the OX40 agonist ivuxolimab. The genes are TRBV30 and TRBJ2-7; no clear D gene. In nucleotides, the CDR3 is TGTGCCTGGAGTAGGTGGGCAGCCGAGCAGTACTTC. Encoded protein: CAWSRWAAEQYF.